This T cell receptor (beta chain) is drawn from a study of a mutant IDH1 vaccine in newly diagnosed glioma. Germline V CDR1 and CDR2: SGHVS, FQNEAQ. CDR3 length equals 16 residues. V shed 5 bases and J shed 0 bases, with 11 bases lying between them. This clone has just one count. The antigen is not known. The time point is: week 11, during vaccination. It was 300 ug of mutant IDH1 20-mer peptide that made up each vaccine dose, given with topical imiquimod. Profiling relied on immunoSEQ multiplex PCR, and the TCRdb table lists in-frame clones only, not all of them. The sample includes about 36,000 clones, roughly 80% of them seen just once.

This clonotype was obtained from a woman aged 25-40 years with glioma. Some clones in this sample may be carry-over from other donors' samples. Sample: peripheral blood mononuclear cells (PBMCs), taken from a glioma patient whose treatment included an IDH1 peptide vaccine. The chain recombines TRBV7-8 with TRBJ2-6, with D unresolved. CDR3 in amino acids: CASSPRLSSGANVLTF. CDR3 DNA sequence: TGTGCCAGCAGCCCGCGACTGAGCTCTGGGGCCAACGTCCTGACTTTC.